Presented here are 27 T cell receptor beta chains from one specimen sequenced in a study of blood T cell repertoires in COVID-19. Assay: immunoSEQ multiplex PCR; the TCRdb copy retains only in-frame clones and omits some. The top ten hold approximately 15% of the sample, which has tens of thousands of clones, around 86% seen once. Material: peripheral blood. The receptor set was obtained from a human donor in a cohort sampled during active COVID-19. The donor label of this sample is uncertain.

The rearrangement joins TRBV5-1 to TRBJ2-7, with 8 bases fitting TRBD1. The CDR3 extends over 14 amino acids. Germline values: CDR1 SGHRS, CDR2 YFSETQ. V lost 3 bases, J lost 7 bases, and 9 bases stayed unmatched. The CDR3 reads CASSSLGQAGEQYF. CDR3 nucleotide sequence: TGCGCCAGCAGCTCCCTGGGACAGGCGGGGGAGCAGTACTTC. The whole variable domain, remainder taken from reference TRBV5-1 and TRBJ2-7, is KAGVTQTPRYLIKTRGQQVTLSCSPISGHRSVSWYQQTPGQGLQFLFEYFSETQRNKGNFPGRFSGRQFSNSRSEMNVSTLELGDSALYLCASSSLGQAGEQYFGPGTRLTVT.

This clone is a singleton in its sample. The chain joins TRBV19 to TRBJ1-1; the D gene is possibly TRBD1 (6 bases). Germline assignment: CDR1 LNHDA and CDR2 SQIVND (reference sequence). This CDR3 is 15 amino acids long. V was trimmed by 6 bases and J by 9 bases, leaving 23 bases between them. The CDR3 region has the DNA TGTGCCAGTAGAACACAGGGAATGATTGAAGCTAAAGCTTTCTTT. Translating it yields CASRTQGMIEAKAFF.

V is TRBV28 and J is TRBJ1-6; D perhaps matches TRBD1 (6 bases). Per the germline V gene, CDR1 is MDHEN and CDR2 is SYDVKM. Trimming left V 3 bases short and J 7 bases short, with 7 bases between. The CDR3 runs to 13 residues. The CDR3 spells CASSFTGNSPLHF. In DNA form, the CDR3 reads TGTGCCAGCAGTTTTACAGGGAATTCACCCCTCCACTTT.

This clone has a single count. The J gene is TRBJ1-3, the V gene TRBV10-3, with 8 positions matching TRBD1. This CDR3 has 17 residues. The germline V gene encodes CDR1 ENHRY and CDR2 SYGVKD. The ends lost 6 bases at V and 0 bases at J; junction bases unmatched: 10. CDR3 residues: CAISRTGPTTSGNTIYF. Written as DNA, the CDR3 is TGTGCCATCAGCCGGACAGGGCCCACCACCTCTGGAAACACCATATATTTT.

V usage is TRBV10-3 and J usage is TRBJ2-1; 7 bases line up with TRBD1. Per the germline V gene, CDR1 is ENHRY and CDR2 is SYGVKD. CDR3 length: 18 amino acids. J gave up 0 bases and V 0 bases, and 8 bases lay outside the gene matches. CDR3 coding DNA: TGTGCCATCAGTGAGTCGGGGACAGCGTTAAGCTCCTACAATGAGCAGTTCTTC. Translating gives CAISESGTALSSYNEQFF.

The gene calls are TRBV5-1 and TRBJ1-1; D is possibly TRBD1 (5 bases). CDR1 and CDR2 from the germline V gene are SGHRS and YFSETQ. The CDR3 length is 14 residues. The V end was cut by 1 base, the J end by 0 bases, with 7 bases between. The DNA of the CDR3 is TGCGCCAGCAGCTTGCGACAGCTGAACACTGAAGCTTTCTTT. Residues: CASSLRQLNTEAFF. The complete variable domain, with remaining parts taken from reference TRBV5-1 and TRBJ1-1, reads KAGVTQTPRYLIKTRGQQVTLSCSPISGHRSVSWYQQTPGQGLQFLFEYFSETQRNKGNFPGRFSGRQFSNSRSEMNVSTLELGDSALYLCASSLRQLNTEAFFGQGTRLTVV.

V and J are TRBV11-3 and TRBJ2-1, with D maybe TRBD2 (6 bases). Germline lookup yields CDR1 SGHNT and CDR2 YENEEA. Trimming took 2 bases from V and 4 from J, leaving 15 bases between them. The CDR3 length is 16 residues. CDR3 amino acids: CASSLRTSSEYNEQFF. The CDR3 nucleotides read TGTGCCAGCAGCTTACGGACCTCTAGCGAGTACAATGAGCAGTTCTTC.

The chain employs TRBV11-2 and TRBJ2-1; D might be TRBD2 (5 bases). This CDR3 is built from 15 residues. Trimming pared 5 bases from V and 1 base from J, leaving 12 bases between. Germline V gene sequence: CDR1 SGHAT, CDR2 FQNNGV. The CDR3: CASSELVGSYNEQFF. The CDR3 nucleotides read TGTGCCAGCAGCGAACTAGTGGGGTCCTACAATGAGCAGTTCTTC.

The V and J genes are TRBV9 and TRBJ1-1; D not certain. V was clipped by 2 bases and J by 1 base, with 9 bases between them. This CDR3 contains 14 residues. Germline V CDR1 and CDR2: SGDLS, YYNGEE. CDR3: CASSVISSNTEAFF. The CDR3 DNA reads TGTGCCAGCAGCGTTATCAGTTCGAACACTGAAGCTTTCTTT.

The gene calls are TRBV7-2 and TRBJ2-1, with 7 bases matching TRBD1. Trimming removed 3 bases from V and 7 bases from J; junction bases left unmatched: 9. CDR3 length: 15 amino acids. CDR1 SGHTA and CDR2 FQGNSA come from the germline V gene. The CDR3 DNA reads TGTGCCAGCAGCTTTCCGGGACAGACTCGGAATGAGCAGTTCTTC. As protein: CASSFPGQTRNEQFF.

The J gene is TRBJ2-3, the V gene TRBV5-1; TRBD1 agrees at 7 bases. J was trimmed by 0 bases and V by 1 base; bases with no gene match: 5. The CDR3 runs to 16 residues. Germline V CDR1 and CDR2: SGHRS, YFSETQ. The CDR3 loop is CASSLFTGASTDTQYF. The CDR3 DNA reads TGCGCCAGCAGCTTGTTTACAGGGGCCAGCACAGATACGCAGTATTTT.

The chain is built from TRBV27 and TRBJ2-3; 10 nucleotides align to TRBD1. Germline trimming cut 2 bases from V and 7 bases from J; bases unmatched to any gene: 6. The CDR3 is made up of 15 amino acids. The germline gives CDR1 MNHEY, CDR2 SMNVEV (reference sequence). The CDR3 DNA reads TGTGCCAGCAGTTTAACGGGACAGGGGTCATATACGCAGTATTTT. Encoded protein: CASSLTGQGSYTQYF.

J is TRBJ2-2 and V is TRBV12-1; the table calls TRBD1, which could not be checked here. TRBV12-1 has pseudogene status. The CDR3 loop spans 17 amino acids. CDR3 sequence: CASSIPTGVRNTGELFF. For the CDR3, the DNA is TGTGCCAGCAGCATTCCCACAGGGGTCCGGAACACCGGGGAGCTGTTTTTT.

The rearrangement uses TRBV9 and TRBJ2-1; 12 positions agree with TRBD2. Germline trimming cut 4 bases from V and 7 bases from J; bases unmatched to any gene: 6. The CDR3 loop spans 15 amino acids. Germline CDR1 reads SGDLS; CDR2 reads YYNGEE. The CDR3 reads CASSSRLAGANEQFF. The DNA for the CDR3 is TGTGCCAGCAGCTCTCGACTAGCGGGGGCAAATGAGCAGTTCTTC.

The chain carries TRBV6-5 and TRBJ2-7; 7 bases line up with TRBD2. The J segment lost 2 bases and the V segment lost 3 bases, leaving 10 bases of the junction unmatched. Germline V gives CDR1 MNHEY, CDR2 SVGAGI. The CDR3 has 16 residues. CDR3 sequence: CASSYMRGGSPYEQYF. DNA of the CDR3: TGTGCCAGCAGTTATATGAGGGGAGGGAGCCCCTACGAGCAGTACTTC.

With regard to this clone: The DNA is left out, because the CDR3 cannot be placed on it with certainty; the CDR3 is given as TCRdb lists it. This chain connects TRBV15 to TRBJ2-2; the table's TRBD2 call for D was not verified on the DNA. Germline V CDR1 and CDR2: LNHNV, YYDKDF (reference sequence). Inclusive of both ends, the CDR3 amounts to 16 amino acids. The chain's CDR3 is CATSRGLSGPTGELFF.

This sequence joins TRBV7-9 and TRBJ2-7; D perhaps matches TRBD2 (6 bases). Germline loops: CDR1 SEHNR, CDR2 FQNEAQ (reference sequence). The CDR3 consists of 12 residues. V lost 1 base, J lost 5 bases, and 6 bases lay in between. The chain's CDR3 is CASSLVADEQYF. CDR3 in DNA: TGTGCCAGCAGCTTAGTAGCGGACGAGCAGTACTTC.

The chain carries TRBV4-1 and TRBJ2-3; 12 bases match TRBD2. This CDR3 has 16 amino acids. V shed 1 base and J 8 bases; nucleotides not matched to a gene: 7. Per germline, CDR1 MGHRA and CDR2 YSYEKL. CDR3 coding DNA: TGCGCCAGCAGCCAAGGGCTAGCGGGGGGGCTAGGTACGCAGTATTTT. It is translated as CASSQGLAGGLGTQYF.

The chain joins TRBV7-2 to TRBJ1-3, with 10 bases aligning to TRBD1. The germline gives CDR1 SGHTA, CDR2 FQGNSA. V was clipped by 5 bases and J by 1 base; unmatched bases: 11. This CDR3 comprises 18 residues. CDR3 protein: CASSVGGQGVLSGNTIYF. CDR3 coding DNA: TGTGCCAGCAGCGTCGGAGGACAGGGGGTCCTGTCTGGAAACACCATATATTTT.

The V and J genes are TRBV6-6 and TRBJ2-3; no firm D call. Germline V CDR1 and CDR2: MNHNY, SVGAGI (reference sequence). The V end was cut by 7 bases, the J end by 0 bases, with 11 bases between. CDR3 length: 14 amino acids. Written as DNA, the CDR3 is TGTGCCAGCACCCCAGGCCTTAGCACAGATACGCAGTATTTT. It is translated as CASTPGLSTDTQYF.

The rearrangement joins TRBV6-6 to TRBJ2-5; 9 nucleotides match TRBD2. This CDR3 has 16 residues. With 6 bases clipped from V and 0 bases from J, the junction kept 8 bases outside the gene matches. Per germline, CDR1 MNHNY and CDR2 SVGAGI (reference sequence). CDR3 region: CASSRQERGDQETQYF. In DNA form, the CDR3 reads TGTGCCAGCAGCCGCCAGGAGCGGGGGGACCAAGAGACCCAGTACTTC.

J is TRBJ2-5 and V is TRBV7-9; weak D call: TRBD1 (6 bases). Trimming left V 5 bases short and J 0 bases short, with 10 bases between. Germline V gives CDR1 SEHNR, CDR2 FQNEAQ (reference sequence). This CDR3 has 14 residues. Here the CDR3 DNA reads TGTGCCAGCAGCATCGACAGGCACCAAGAGACCCAGTACTTC. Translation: CASSIDRHQETQYF.

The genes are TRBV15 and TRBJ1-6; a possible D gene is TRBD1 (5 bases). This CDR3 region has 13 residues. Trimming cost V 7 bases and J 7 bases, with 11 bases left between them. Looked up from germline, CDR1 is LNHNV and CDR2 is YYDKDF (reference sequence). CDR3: CATMKGANSPLHF. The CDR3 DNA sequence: TGTGCCACCATGAAAGGGGCGAATTCACCCCTCCACTTT. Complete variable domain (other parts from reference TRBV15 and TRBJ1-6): DAMVIQNPRYQVTQFGKPVTLSCSQTLNHNVMYWYQQKSSQAPKLLFHYYDKDFNNEADTPDNFQSRRPNTSFCFLDIRSPGLGDTAMYLCATMKGANSPLHFGNGTRLTVT.

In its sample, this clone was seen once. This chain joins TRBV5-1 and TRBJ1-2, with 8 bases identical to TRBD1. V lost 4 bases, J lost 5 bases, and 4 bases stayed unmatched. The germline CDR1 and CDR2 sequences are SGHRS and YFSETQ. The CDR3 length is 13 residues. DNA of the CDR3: TGCGCCAGCAGCGTGGACAGGGAATATGGCTACACCTTC. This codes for CASSVDREYGYTF.

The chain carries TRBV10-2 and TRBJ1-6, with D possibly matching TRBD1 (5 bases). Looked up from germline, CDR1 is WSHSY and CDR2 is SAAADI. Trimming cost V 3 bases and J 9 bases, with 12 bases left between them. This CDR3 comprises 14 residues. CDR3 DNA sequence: TGCGCCAGCAGTGATCAGGGTTCGAGTTCACCCCTCCACTTT. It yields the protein CASSDQGSSSPLHF.

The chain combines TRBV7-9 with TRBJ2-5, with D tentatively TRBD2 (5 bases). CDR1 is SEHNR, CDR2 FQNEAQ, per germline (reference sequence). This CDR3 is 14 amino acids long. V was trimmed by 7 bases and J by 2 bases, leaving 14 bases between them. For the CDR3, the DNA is TGTGCCAGCACCTGGGGTAGCGCACAAGAGACCCAGTACTTC. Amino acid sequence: CASTWGSAQETQYF.

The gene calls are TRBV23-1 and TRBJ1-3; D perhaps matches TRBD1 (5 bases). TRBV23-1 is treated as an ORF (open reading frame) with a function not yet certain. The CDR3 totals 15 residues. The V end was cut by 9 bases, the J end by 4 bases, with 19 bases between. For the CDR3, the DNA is TGCGCCAGTCCCCTCCCTTCAGGGTCCGGAAACACCATATATTTT. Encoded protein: CASPLPSGSGNTIYF.